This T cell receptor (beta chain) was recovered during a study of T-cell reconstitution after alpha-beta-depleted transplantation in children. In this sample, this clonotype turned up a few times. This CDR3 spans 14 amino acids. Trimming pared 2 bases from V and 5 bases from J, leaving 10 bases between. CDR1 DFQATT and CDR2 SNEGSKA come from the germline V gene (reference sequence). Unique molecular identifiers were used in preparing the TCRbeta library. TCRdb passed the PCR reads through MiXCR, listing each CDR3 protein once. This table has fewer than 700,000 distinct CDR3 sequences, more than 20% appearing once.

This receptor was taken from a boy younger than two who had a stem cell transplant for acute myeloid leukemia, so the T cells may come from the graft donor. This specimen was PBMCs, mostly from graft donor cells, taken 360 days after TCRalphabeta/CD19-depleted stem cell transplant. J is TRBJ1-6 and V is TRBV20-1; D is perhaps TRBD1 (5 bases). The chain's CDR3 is CSARTTRDNSPLHF. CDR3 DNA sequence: TGCAGTGCTAGAACGACCAGGGATAATTCACCCCTCCACTTT.